This TCR beta chain was recorded in a study of T cells in tumors after PD-1 blockade. The CDR3 spans 15 residues. With 8 bases removed from V and 4 bases from J, the gap between germline ends came to 18 bases. Germline V lookup: CDR1 LNHDA, CDR2 SQIVND (reference sequence). The method was immunoSEQ multiplex PCR; TCRdb's version includes in-frame clones alone and lacks a portion of them. Found here are fewer than 9,000 clones, 55% to 65% of them singletons; the top ten hold approximately 5%. This clone was seen more than once but under ten times. This TCR came from a human donor with basal cell carcinoma. This specimen was tumor tissue, taken after anti-PD-1 treatment. J is TRBJ2-1 and V is TRBV19; D may match TRBD1 or TRBD2 (5 bases each). The CDR3 protein is CASGALGTGYNEQFF. The DNA of the CDR3 is TGTGCCAGTGGGGCGCTTGGGACCGGATACAATGAGCAGTTCTTC.